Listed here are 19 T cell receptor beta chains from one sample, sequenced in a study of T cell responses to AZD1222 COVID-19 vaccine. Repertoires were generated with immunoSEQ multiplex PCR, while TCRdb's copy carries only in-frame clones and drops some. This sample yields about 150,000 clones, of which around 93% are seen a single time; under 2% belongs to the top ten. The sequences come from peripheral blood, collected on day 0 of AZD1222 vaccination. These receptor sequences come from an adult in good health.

The CDR3 DNA sequence: TGTGCCAGCAGCTTAGTTGGGGAGGGAATTCAGTACTTC. Translating gives CASSLVGEGIQYF. This chain joins TRBV11-3 and TRBJ2-4, with 7 positions matching TRBD2. CDR3 size: 13 residues. The ends lost 1 base at V and 10 bases at J; junction bases unmatched: 4. Per the germline V gene, CDR1 is SGHNT and CDR2 is YENEEA.

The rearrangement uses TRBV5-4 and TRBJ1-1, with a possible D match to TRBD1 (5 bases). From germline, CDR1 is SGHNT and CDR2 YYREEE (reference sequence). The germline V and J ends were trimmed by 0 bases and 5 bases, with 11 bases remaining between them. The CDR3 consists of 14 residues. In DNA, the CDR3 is TGTGCCAGCAGCTTGGGGCAGGGTGGGACTGAAGCTTTCTTT. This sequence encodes CASSLGQGGTEAFF.

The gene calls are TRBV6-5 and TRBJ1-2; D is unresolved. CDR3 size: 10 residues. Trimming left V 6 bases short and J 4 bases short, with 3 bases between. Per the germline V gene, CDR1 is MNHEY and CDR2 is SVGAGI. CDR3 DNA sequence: TGTGCCAGCAGATCCTATGGCTACACCTTC. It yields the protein CASRSYGYTF.

The CDR3 DNA sequence: TGTGCCAGCAGCTCGCGGGACTACCCCCAGTCCTACGAGCAGTACTTC. Its translation: CASSSRDYPQSYEQYF. This chain joins TRBV13 and TRBJ2-7, with 7 positions matching TRBD2. Germline V gene data show CDR1 as PRHDT and CDR2 as FYEKMQ (reference sequence). CDR3 length: 16 residues. V lost 4 bases to trimming and J lost 1 base; unmatched junction nucleotides: 10.

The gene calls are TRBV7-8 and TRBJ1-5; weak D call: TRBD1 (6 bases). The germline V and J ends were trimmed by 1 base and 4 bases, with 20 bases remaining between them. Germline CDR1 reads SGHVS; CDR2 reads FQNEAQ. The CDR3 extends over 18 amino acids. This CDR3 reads CASSLEGVAVRGNQPQHF. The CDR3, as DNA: TGTGCCAGCAGCTTAGAGGGGGTGGCGGTAAGAGGAAATCAGCCCCAGCATTTT.

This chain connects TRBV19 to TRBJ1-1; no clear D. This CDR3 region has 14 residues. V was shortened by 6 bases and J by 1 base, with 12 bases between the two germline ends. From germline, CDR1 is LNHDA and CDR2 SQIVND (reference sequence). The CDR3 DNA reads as TGTGCCAGTAGGGCCGGGCAAAAGAACACTGAAGCTTTCTTT. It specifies CASRAGQKNTEAFF.

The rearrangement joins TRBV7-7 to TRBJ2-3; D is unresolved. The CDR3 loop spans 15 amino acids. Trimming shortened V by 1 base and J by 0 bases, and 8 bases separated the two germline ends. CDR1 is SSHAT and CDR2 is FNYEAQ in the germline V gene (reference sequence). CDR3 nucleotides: TGTGCCAGCAGCTTAGGGCCTAGTAGCACAGATACGCAGTATTTT. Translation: CASSLGPSSTDTQYF.

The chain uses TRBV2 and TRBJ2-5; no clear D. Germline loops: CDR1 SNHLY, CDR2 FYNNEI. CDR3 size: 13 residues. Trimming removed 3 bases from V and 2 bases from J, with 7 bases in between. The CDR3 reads CASSENSQETQYF. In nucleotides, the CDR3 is TGTGCCAGCAGTGAGAACTCACAAGAGACCCAGTACTTC.

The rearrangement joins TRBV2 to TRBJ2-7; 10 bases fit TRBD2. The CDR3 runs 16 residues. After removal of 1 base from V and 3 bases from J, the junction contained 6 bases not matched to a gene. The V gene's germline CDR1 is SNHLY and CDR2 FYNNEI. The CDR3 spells CASSEGGLAVFYEQYF. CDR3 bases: TGTGCCAGCAGTGAAGGTGGACTAGCGGTGTTCTACGAGCAGTACTTC.

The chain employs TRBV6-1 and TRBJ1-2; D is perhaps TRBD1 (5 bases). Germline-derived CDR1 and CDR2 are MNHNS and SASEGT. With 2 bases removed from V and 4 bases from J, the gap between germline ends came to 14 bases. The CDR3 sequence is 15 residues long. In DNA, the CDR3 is TGTGCCAGCAGTGAACCAGGGTTGACAGTCTATGGCTACACCTTC. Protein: CASSEPGLTVYGYTF.

The CDR3 is CASSLAHGTEAFF. The CDR3 nucleotides are TGTGCCAGCAGCTTGGCCCACGGGACTGAAGCTTTCTTT. The chain is built from TRBV5-4 and TRBJ1-1; no clear D. Per germline, CDR1 SGHNT and CDR2 YYREEE (reference sequence). The CDR3 totals 13 residues. V lost 0 bases and J lost 5, with 8 bases in between.

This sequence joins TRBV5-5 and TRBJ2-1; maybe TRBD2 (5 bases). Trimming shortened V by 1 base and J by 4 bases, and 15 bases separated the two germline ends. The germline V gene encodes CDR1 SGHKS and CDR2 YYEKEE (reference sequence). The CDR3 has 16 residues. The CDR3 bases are TGTGCCAGCAGCTTGATATGGCCTCGGGGTTACAATGAGCAGTTCTTC. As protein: CASSLIWPRGYNEQFF.

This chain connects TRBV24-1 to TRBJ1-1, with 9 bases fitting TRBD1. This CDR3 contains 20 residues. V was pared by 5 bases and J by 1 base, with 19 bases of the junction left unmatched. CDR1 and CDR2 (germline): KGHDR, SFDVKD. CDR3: CATSVPLHGTGKNGNTEAFF. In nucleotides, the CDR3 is TGTGCCACCAGTGTCCCCCTCCACGGGACAGGGAAAAATGGGAACACTGAAGCTTTCTTT.

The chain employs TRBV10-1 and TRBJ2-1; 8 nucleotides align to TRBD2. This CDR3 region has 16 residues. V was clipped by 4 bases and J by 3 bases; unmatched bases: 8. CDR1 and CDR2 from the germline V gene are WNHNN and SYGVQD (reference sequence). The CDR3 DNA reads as TGCGCCAGCAGTGGACCCCCGGGAGGGGACTACAATGAGCAGTTCTTC. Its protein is CASSGPPGGDYNEQFF.

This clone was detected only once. The CDR3 DNA reads TGTGCCAGCAGCCGCACGGGGGGTAGTCAGCCCCAGCATTTT. It encodes CASSRTGGSQPQHF. V gene TRBV3-1 (or the pseudogene TRBV3-2) combines with J gene TRBJ1-5, with D maybe TRBD1 (5 bases). From germline, CDR1 is LGHDT and CDR2 YNNKEL (reference sequence). Trimming pared 4 bases from V and 6 bases from J, leaving 13 bases between. This CDR3 has 14 residues.

The CDR3 sequence is CASSLQQNTEAFF. Written as DNA, the CDR3 is TGTGCCAGCAGTTTACAGCAGAACACTGAAGCTTTCTTT. V and J are TRBV27 and TRBJ1-1; no clear D gene. The CDR3 is 13 residues long. CDR1 and CDR2 from the germline V gene are MNHEY and SMNVEV (reference sequence). V lost 2 bases and J 1 base, leaving 5 bases between the germline ends.

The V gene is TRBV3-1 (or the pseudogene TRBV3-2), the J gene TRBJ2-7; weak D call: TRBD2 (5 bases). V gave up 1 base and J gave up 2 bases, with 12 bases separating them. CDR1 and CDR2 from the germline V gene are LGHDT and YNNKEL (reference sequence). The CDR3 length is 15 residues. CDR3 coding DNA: TGTGCCAGCAGCCAAGGGGGAGCCCCGGCCTACGAGCAGTACTTC. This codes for CASSQGGAPAYEQYF.

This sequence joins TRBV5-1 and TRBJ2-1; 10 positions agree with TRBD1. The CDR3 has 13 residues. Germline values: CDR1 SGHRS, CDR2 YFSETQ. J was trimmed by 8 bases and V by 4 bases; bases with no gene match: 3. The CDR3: CASSVDRGDEQFF. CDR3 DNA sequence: TGCGCCAGCAGCGTGGACAGGGGGGATGAGCAGTTCTTC.

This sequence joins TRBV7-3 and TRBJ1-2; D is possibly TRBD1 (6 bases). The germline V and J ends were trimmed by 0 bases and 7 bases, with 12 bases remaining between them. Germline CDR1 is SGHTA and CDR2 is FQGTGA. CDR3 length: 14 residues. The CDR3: CASSLTLQGGGYTF. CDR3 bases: TGTGCCAGCAGCTTAACGTTACAGGGCGGTGGCTACACCTTC.